A single sample gave rise to the 30 T cell receptor beta chains below, sequenced in a study of CD8+ T cells in alopecia areata. Specimens obtained from alopecia areata patients comprised lesional scalp punch biopsies and peripheral blood. It was cDNA, reverse transcribed from extracted RNA, that served as the sequencing template. Sequenced by immunoSEQ multiplex PCR; TCRdb stores in-frame clones only, minus some. The sample lists 11,000 or so clones, under 65% occurring once. Input material: skin. The receptors stem from a human donor with alopecia areata.

The chain is built from TRBV23-1 and TRBJ2-3; TRBD2 matches 14 bases. TRBV23-1 has ORF status, its function being uncertain. The CDR3 has 18 amino acids. Trimming at V came to 4 bases and at J to 2 bases, leaving 8 bases not matched to a gene. CDR3 region: CASSPAGLAGDNTDTQYF. CDR3 bases: TGCGCCAGCAGTCCTGCGGGACTAGCGGGGGATAACACAGATACGCAGTATTTT.

This clone was counted a few times. V and J are TRBV11-2 and TRBJ1-1; 8 bases map to TRBD1. There are 15 residues in the CDR3. With 3 bases clipped from V and 4 bases from J, the junction kept 7 bases outside the gene matches. Germline assignment: CDR1 SGHAT and CDR2 FQNNGV. The CDR3 nucleotides are TGTGCCAGCAGCTTTGTAGGACAGGGTGGCACTGAAGCTTTCTTT. Encoded protein: CASSFVGQGGTEAFF.

In DNA, the CDR3 is TGTGCCAGCAGTTACAACAGGGGAGATAGAACTTTCTTT. It translates to CASSYNRGDRTFF. This chain uses TRBV6-5 with TRBJ1-1; 7 nucleotides line up with TRBD1. The germline gives CDR1 MNHEY, CDR2 SVGAGI. With V trimmed by 2 bases and J by 12 bases, 9 bases remained unmatched. The CDR3 runs 13 residues.

In the case of this clone: Since a far larger clone is one base different, this is likely a read error. Additional DNA sequences in this sample encode the identical CDR3. The chain has TRBV29-1 and TRBJ1-2; D is ambiguous. From germline, CDR1 is SQVTM and CDR2 ANQGSEA. The CDR3 contains 11 residues. V gave up 6 bases and J gave up 2 bases, with 7 bases separating them. The CDR3 coding sequence is TGCAGCGTGGGTCCAAACTATGGCTACACCTTC. Translation gives CSVGPNYGYTF.

Relative to its sample, this clone is medium-sized (0.01 to 0.1%). This rearrangement joins TRBV28 to TRBJ2-7; maybe TRBD2 (7 bases). Germline V gene lookup returns CDR1 MDHEN and CDR2 SYDVKM. V lost 6 bases and J 4 bases, leaving 16 bases between the germline ends. The CDR3 is 14 amino acids. CDR3 loop: CASSQSGGLYEQYF. For the CDR3, the DNA is TGTGCCAGCAGCCAGTCGGGGGGCCTATACGAGCAGTACTTC.

The rearrangement uses TRBV5-1 and TRBJ2-5, with 7 bases identical to TRBD1. V lost 4 bases to trimming and J lost 1 base; unmatched junction nucleotides: 4. The germline V gene encodes CDR1 SGHRS and CDR2 YFSETQ. The CDR3 spans 14 residues. CDR3: CASSPRDSQETQYF. The CDR3 nucleotides are TGCGCCAGCAGCCCCCGGGACAGCCAAGAGACCCAGTACTTC.

The chain recombines TRBV5-6 with TRBJ2-7, with a weak D call TRBD1 (6 bases). V lost 0 bases, J lost 2 bases, and 6 bases lay in between. This CDR3 has 13 residues. The germline gives CDR1 SGHDT, CDR2 YYEEEE. The CDR3 region has the DNA TGTGCCAGCAGCTTGGAGGGGGCCTACGAGCAGTACTTC. Amino acids: CASSLEGAYEQYF.

The V call is TRBV2, the J call TRBJ2-4; no firm D call. Germline V gene data show CDR1 as SNHLY and CDR2 as FYNNEI. There are 13 residues in the CDR3. With 4 bases removed from V and 8 bases from J, the gap between germline ends came to 12 bases. The CDR3 spells CASSVEVLYIQYF. CDR3 sequence (DNA): TGTGCCAGCAGTGTCGAAGTGCTCTACATTCAGTACTTC.

The V and J genes are TRBV7-2 and TRBJ1-2; D is perhaps TRBD1 (6 bases). Germline loops: CDR1 SGHTA, CDR2 FQGNSA. The CDR3 extends over 14 amino acids. V was cut by 1 base and J by 3 bases, with 9 bases left in between. DNA of the CDR3: TGTGCCAGCAGCTTAGGGGGGCGATACTATGGCTACACCTTC. It codes for CASSLGGRYYGYTF.

The chain uses TRBV27 and TRBJ2-1; 9 nucleotides line up with TRBD1. V was pared by 6 bases and J by 7 bases, with 7 bases of the junction left unmatched. This CDR3 has 14 residues. CDR1 MNHEY and CDR2 SMNVEV come from the germline V gene (reference sequence). CDR3 sequence: CASRGRDRGNEQFF. The DNA of the CDR3 is TGTGCCAGCAGGGGGCGAGACAGGGGGAATGAGCAGTTCTTC.

V gene TRBV19 combines with J gene TRBJ2-7, with D possibly being TRBD1 (6 bases). The CDR3 totals 15 residues. Trimming removed 8 bases at V and 0 bases at J, with 17 bases between. CDR1 and CDR2 from the germline V gene are LNHDA and SQIVND (reference sequence). CDR3 in amino acids: CASGKLGAFSYEQYF. CDR3 DNA sequence: TGTGCCAGTGGAAAATTGGGGGCCTTCTCCTACGAGCAGTACTTC.

The rearrangement joins TRBV5-1 to TRBJ2-7, with D perhaps TRBD2 (7 bases). CDR3 size: 14 residues. Between the trimmed V and J ends, which lost 4 bases and 3 bases, there was a span of 14 bases. Germline V gives CDR1 SGHRS, CDR2 YFSETQ. The CDR3 loop reads CASSPEGGNYEQYF. For the CDR3, the DNA is TGCGCCAGCAGCCCGGAGGGGGGGAACTACGAGCAGTACTTC.

This clone was counted only a few times. This rearrangement joins TRBV29-1 to TRBJ2-5, with 15 bases identical to TRBD2. This CDR3 contains 15 residues. V was clipped by 4 bases and J by 5 bases; unmatched bases: 5. Germline V gene sequence: CDR1 SQVTM, CDR2 ANQGSEA. The CDR3, as DNA: TGCAGCGTTGGTGGGACTAGCGGGAGGAGGGAGACCCAGTACTTC. Its translation: CSVGGTSGRRETQYF.

The CDR3 region is CASSPSTDTEAFF. The CDR3 bases are TGTGCCAGCTCACCTTCGACGGACACTGAAGCTTTCTTT. The chain is built from TRBV6-4 and TRBJ1-1; D is undetermined. Germline V gene sequence: CDR1 MRHNA, CDR2 SNTAGT. V lost 8 bases and J 3 bases, leaving 13 bases between the germline ends. The CDR3 spans 13 residues.

The genes are TRBV4-3 and TRBJ1-2; unclear D gene. The CDR3 extends over 14 amino acids. Trimming removed 0 bases at V and 0 bases at J, with 5 bases between. The germline gives CDR1 LGHNA, CDR2 YSLEER. In nucleotides, the CDR3 is TGCGCCAGCAGCCAAGAGTGGACTAACTATGGCTACACCTTC. This encodes CASSQEWTNYGYTF.

In its sample, this clone was seen a few times. This chain links TRBV29-1 with TRBJ1-2; D ambiguous. The CDR3 length is 9 residues. The ends were cut back, 4 bases at V and 10 bases at J, with 7 bases in the middle. In germline, CDR1 is SQVTM, CDR2 ANQGSEA. Here the CDR3 reads CSVGGAYTF. The CDR3 nucleotides are TGCAGCGTTGGAGGAGCCTACACCTTC.

This clone is deemed medium-sized (0.01 to 0.1%). The chain joins TRBV7-3 to TRBJ1-2; 9 bases are a match to TRBD1. Germline CDR1 SGHTA, CDR2 FQGTGA. This CDR3 has 14 residues. Germline trimming cut 5 bases from V and 4 bases from J; bases unmatched to any gene: 5. CDR3 DNA: TGTGCCAGCAGCCAGACGGGACAGGGCTATGGCTACACCTTC. It specifies CASSQTGQGYGYTF. The full variable domain, in which reference TRBV7-3 and TRBJ1-2 provide the parts outside the CDR3, is GAGVSQTPSNKVTEKGKYVELRCDPISGHTALYWYRQSLGQGPEFLIYFQGTGAADDSGLPNDRFFAVRPEGSVSTLKIQRTERGDSAVYLCASSQTGQGYGYTFGSGTRLTVV.

The chain links TRBV11-3 to TRBJ2-2; a weak D match, TRBD2 (5 bases). Germline V gives CDR1 SGHNT, CDR2 YENEEA. The CDR3 is made up of 15 amino acids. The V and J ends lost 3 bases and 2 bases respectively, with 10 bases between them. The CDR3 nucleotides read TGTGCCAGCAGCTTTACCGGGAAAAACACCGGGGAGCTGTTTTTT. Its protein product is CASSFTGKNTGELFF.

This sequence joins TRBV18 and TRBJ1-4; D possibly corresponds to TRBD1 (6 bases). Trimming shortened V by 0 bases and J by 5 bases, and 13 bases separated the two germline ends. Germline-derived CDR1 and CDR2 are KGHSH and LQKENI. The CDR3 is 16 residues long. CDR3 nucleotides: TGTGCCAGCTCACCACCATTCAGGGGACCCAATGAAAAACTGTTTTTT. Its protein product is CASSPPFRGPNEKLFF.

A note on this clone: The CDR3 end shows no conserved phenylalanine or tryptophan, and so a read error is likely. The chain combines TRBV5-1 with TRBJ1-1; 8 bases are a match to TRBD1. Germline CDR1 and CDR2: SGHRS and YFSETQ. Trimming removed 4 bases from V and 3 bases from J; junction bases left unmatched: 8. This CDR3 comprises 15 residues. The CDR3 coding sequence is TGCGCCAGCAGCCCGTGGACAGGGAAGGACACTGAAGCTTTCTTA. It encodes CASSPWTGKDTEAFL.

This rearrangement joins TRBV2 to TRBJ1-4; 8 nucleotides align to TRBD1. Germline V gene lookup returns CDR1 SNHLY and CDR2 FYNNEI. There are 16 residues in the CDR3. J lost 6 bases, V lost 4 bases, and 10 bases had no gene match. CDR3 bases: TGTGCCAGCAGTGGACAGGGGAACACCCGATATGAAAAACTGTTTTTT. It codes for CASSGQGNTRYEKLFF.

The gene calls are TRBV2 and TRBJ1-1, with 8 bases that match TRBD1. Germline V gene sequence: CDR1 SNHLY, CDR2 FYNNEI. The CDR3 is made up of 13 amino acids. V lost 6 bases to trimming and J lost 6 bases; unmatched junction nucleotides: 6. The CDR3 coding sequence is TGTGCCAGCAGGGACAGGGAAGTGGCTGAAGCTTTCTTT. This encodes CASRDREVAEAFF.

This clone came up a few times. The rearrangement joins TRBV19 to TRBJ1-2; D gene ambiguous. Trimming left V 3 bases short and J 5 bases short, with 13 bases between. The CDR3 covers 14 residues. Germline V gives CDR1 LNHDA, CDR2 SQIVND (reference sequence). CDR3: CASSMQGLAYGYTF. The CDR3 DNA reads as TGTGCCAGTAGTATGCAAGGGTTGGCGTATGGCTACACCTTC. Based on the CDR3 plus reference TRBV19 and TRBJ1-2, the full variable domain is DGGITQSPKYLFRKEGQNVTLSCEQNLNHDAMYWYRQDPGQGLRLIYYSQIVNDFQKGDIAEGYSVSREKKESFPLTVTSAQKNPTAFYLCASSMQGLAYGYTFGSGTRLTVV.

The V gene is TRBV18, the J gene TRBJ1-1; no clear D gene. Trimming cost V 6 bases and J 1 base, with 9 bases left between them. The CDR3 totals 13 residues. Germline V gives CDR1 KGHSH, CDR2 LQKENI. Here the CDR3 DNA reads TGTGCCAGCTCGCTATCACCGAACACTGAAGCTTTCTTT. Its protein is CASSLSPNTEAFF.

The chain has TRBV7-9 and TRBJ2-3; 10 bases agree with TRBD1. This CDR3 has 16 residues. Germline V gene lookup returns CDR1 SEHNR and CDR2 FQNEAQ (reference sequence). V shed 1 base, J shed 3 bases, and the junction held 4 bases outside the gene matches. The CDR3 nucleotides read TGTGCCAGCAGCTTAGACGGGGACAGGGGTACAGATACGCAGTATTTT. Translated, it gives CASSLDGDRGTDTQYF.

A few counts support this clone. A much larger clone differs by one base, so this may be a read error. The chain combines TRBV7-3 with TRBJ2-5; possibly TRBD1 or TRBD2 for D (5 bases each). Germline CDR1 SGHTA, CDR2 FQGTGA. V lost 5 bases and J lost 4, with 14 bases in between. The CDR3 is 14 amino acids. The CDR3 loop reads CASSPGTPGETQYF. CDR3 nucleotide sequence: TGTGCCAGCAGCCCCGGGACGCCGGGAGAGACCCAGTACTTC.

This clone has a handful of counts. V gene TRBV30 combines with J gene TRBJ2-3; D is possibly TRBD1 (6 bases). Germline loops: CDR1 GTSNPN, CDR2 SVGIG (reference sequence). The CDR3 length is 15 residues. V lost 1 base and J lost 5, with 16 bases in between. The CDR3 DNA is TGTGCCTGGAGTGCGCCCTCAGGGGTACGAGATACGCAGTATTTT. This sequence encodes CAWSAPSGVRDTQYF.

The chain is built from TRBV5-6 and TRBJ2-7; 7 bases align to TRBD1. In germline, CDR1 is SGHDT, CDR2 YYEEEE. The J segment lost 1 base and the V segment lost 4 bases, leaving 2 bases of the junction unmatched. This CDR3 is 13 amino acids long. The CDR3 DNA is TGTGCCAGCAGCCGACAGGGATCCTACGAGCAGTACTTC. Residues: CASSRQGSYEQYF.

V and J are TRBV2 and TRBJ2-3; the match to TRBD1 covers 7 bases. Per the germline V gene, CDR1 is SNHLY and CDR2 is FYNNEI. The CDR3 has 13 amino acids. After removal of 7 bases from V and 5 bases from J, the junction contained 6 bases not matched to a gene. As DNA, the CDR3 is TGTGCCAGCATATTCGGGACAGTAGATACGCAGTATTTT. This gives the protein CASIFGTVDTQYF.

The chain combines TRBV7-4 with TRBJ2-3, with TRBD2 matching 7 bases. Germline trimming cut 2 bases from V and 2 bases from J; bases unmatched to any gene: 1. The CDR3 is 14 amino acids. CDR1 is SGHVT, CDR2 SQSDAQ, per germline. CDR3 region: CASSLLAVTDTQYF. The CDR3 coding sequence is TGTGCCAGCAGCTTACTAGCGGTCACAGATACGCAGTATTTT.